The 11 T cell receptor beta chains in this list originate from one sample, sequenced in a study of identical twins. Using its own MiXCR run on the 5' RACE reads, TCRdb lists one record per CDR3 protein. Of under 300,000 distinct CDR3 sequences in the sample, 11% to 15% are singletons; the top ten hold 7% to 9%. The sequencing sample was made of memory (CD45RO+) T cells sorted from blood. The receptors were gathered from a woman younger than 30 in good health.

The table lists this clonotype with a few counts. This chain connects TRBV6-5 to TRBJ2-2; D might be TRBD2 (6 bases). Between the trimmed V and J ends, which lost 2 bases and 4 bases, there was a span of 8 bases. CDR3 length: 14 residues. In germline, CDR1 is MNHEY, CDR2 SVGAGI. CDR3 amino acids: CASSYGGATGELFF. In nucleotides, the CDR3 is TGTGCCAGCAGTTACGGAGGGGCCACCGGGGAGCTGTTTTTT.

This clonotype was found many times. The chain uses TRBV5-6 and TRBJ2-7; perhaps TRBD1 as D (6 bases). The CDR3 covers 11 residues. Germline CDR1 is SGHDT and CDR2 is YYEEEE. V was shortened by 3 bases and J by 6 bases, with 7 bases between the two germline ends. CDR3 sequence: CASSWDTEQYF. The CDR3 DNA reads as TGTGCCAGCAGCTGGGACACCGAGCAGTACTTC. Full variable domain (rest looked up from reference TRBV5-6 and TRBJ2-7): DAGVTQSPTHLIKTRGQQVTLRCSPKSGHDTVSWYQQALGQGPQFIFQYYEEEERQRGNFPDRFSGHQFPNYSSELNVNALLLGDSALYLCASSWDTEQYFGPGTRLTVT.

This clonotype was counted only a few times. The chain links TRBV12-3 or TRBV12-4 to TRBJ1-2, with TRBD1 identical over 7 bases. This CDR3 region has 13 residues. Trimming cost V 5 bases and J 8 bases; bases outside gene matches: 8. CDR3 sequence reads: CASSQTGWEGYTF. In DNA, the CDR3 is TGTGCCAGCAGTCAGACAGGGTGGGAAGGCTACACCTTC.

The chain has TRBV7-6 and TRBJ2-7; D tentatively reads TRBD1 or TRBD2 (5 bases each). The CDR3 has 13 amino acids. Trimming left V 4 bases short and J 0 bases short, with 7 bases between. Germline CDR1 and CDR2: SGHVS and FNYEAQ. The CDR3 DNA reads as TGTGCCAGCAGCTGGGGGAGCTCCTACGAGCAGTACTTC. The encoded protein is CASSWGSSYEQYF.

The CDR3 spells CATSREFRSNYGYTF. The DNA for the CDR3 is TGTGCCACCAGCAGAGAGTTCCGCTCTAACTATGGCTACACCTTC. V usage is TRBV15 and J usage is TRBJ1-2; the D is unclear. Trimming took off 0 bases at V and 0 bases at J, with 8 bases between the two ends. Germline V gene sequence: CDR1 LNHNV, CDR2 YYDKDF (reference sequence). There are 15 residues in the CDR3.

This chain links TRBV6-1 with TRBJ2-7, with 7 bases lining up with TRBD1. Trimming removed 2 bases from V and 2 bases from J; junction bases left unmatched: 3. Germline values: CDR1 MNHNS, CDR2 SASEGT. This CDR3 is built from 14 residues. Here the CDR3 DNA reads TGTGCCAGCAGTGAATGGGACAGACCCTACGAGCAGTACTTC. It is translated as CASSEWDRPYEQYF.

The sample holds many counts of this clonotype. The rearrangement uses TRBV12-3 or TRBV12-4 and TRBJ2-1; TRBD2 aligns across 10 bases. The CDR3 is 14 residues long. With V trimmed by 4 bases and J by 4 bases, 1 base remained unmatched. The CDR3 spells CASSSSGGYNEQFF. The DNA for the CDR3 is TGTGCCAGCAGTTCTAGCGGGGGATACAATGAGCAGTTCTTC.

This clonotype came up a few times. V is TRBV6-5 and J is TRBJ2-2; D remains ambiguous. Germline CDR1 is MNHEY and CDR2 is SVGAGI. V lost 4 bases to trimming and J lost 5 bases, with 14 bases between them. This CDR3 region has 15 residues. The CDR3 DNA sequence: TGTGCCAGCAGTTTACTCTTACAAAGAACCGGGGAGCTGTTTTTT. Translating gives CASSLLLQRTGELFF.

This sequence joins TRBV3-1 and TRBJ1-3; D uncertain. The CDR3 totals 15 residues. CDR1 LGHDT and CDR2 YNNKEL come from the germline V gene (reference sequence). The V gene lost 0 bases and the J gene lost 3 bases, with 9 bases spanning the gap. For the CDR3, the DNA is TGTGCCAGCAGCCAAGATCGAGGACTTGGAAACACCATATATTTT. Its protein product is CASSQDRGLGNTIYF.

J is TRBJ2-3 and V is TRBV9, with D unclear. Germline V lookup: CDR1 SGDLS, CDR2 YYNGEE. V lost 3 bases to trimming and J lost 3 bases, with 14 bases between them. The CDR3 has 15 amino acids. CDR3: CASSDRPSGTDTQYF. CDR3 in DNA: TGTGCCAGCAGCGATAGGCCGAGTGGTACAGATACGCAGTATTTT.

This clonotype came up a few times. This chain uses TRBV9 with TRBJ2-1; no clear D gene. Germline CDR1 reads SGDLS; CDR2 reads YYNGEE. V lost 0 bases and J 5 bases, leaving 9 bases between the germline ends. The CDR3 is 14 amino acids. The CDR3 loop is CASSVATGHNEQFF. DNA for the CDR3: TGTGCCAGCAGCGTAGCTACTGGTCACAATGAGCAGTTCTTC.